This is a list of T cell receptor beta chains from one sample in a study of OX40 agonist ivuxolimab in advanced cancers. Assay: immunoSEQ multiplex PCR; the TCRdb copy retains only in-frame clones and omits some. This table holds under 70,000 clones, about 85% found once. This material consisted of CD4+ or CD8+ T cells sorted from blood, taken in a trial of the OX40 agonist ivuxolimab. These receptors all stem from an adult with an advanced solid tumor such as melanoma, head and neck, liver or kidney cancer. Both conserved end residues are part of each CDR3. D genes are given only for firm matches. Clone size is stated in some rows and not others, as once, few, many or a class when expanded.

NA	TRBJ2-2	TRBV6-6	TRBD1	TGTGCCAGCAGAACACAGGGGGCAAACACCGGGGAGCTGTTTTTT	CASRTQGANTGELFF
NA	TRBJ2-1	TRBV30	NA	TGTGCCTGGAGCGGCGATTACGGAGAGCAGTTCTTC	CAWSGDYGEQFF
NA	TRBJ2-7	TRBV14	NA	TGTGCCAGCAGCCGAGGACAGCCCTACGAGCAGTACTTC	CASSRGQPYEQYF
NA	TRBJ1-4	TRBV20-1	NA	TGCAGTGCTAGAGAGATAGAACTGTTTTTT	CSAREIELFF
NA	TRBJ1-4	TRBV27	NA	TGTGCCAGCAGTTCCGGGAGAAATGCTAATGAAAAACTGTTTTTT	CASSSGRNANEKLFF
NA	TRBJ1-1	TRBV7-2	NA	TGTGCCAGCGCCTTCCAGGGAGTTGAAGCTTTCTTT	CASAFQGVEAFF
NA	TRBJ2-2	TRBV11-3	NA	TGTGCCAGCAGCCCAACTGCCGGGAATGGCGGGGAGCTGTTTTTT	CASSPTAGNGGELFF
NA	TRBJ2-1	TRBV2	NA	TGTGCCAGCGCCGTTCTTGAGCAGTTCTTC	CASAVLEQFF
few	TRBJ1-5	TRBV5-6	NA	TGTGCCAGCAGCTGGAGCAGAGGGCCCCAGCATTTT	CASSWSRGPQHF
NA	TRBJ2-3	TRBV7-2	NA	TGTGCCAGCAGCTTAGCGCAGTTCACAGATACGCAGTATTTT	CASSLAQFTDTQYF
NA	TRBJ2-7	TRBV18	NA	TGTGCCAGCTCACCAGGGAAGAGGGAAGGCGAGCAGTACTTC	CASSPGKREGEQYF
NA	TRBJ2-4	TRBV28	NA	TGTGCCAGCAGTCCGGCCGGGGTGGGCATTCAGTACTTC	CASSPAGVGIQYF
NA	TRBJ2-7	TRBV6-6	NA	TGTGCCAGCAGTGGGGATAGGCCAAGCTCCTACGAGCAGTACTTC	CASSGDRPSSYEQYF
NA	TRBJ2-5	TRBV2	TRBD1	TGTGCCAGCAGCGACAGGGCTAAAGAGACCCAGTACTTC	CASSDRAKETQYF
NA	TRBJ1-5	TRBV28	NA	TGTGCCAGCCTGTTACAGGGCACGGTAGGTCAGCCCCAGCATTTT	CASLLQGTVGQPQHF
once	TRBJ2-7	TRBV11-2	TRBD1	TGTGCCAGCAGCCTAAGACAGGGGGCATCCTACGAGCAGTACTTC	CASSLRQGASYEQYF
NA	TRBJ2-7	TRBV28	TRBD1	TGTGCCAGCAGTCGGACAGGGGGCGTGTACGAGCAGTACTTC	CASSRTGGVYEQYF
NA	TRBJ1-2	TRBV7-8	TRBD1	TGTGCCAGCAGCTTAGATCCCACAGGGGTGAAAGGCTACACCTTC	CASSLDPTGVKGYTF
NA	TRBJ2-5	TRBV18	NA	TGTGCCAGCTCGGCAGGTTCGTTAGAGACCCAGTACTTC	CASSAGSLETQYF
once	TRBJ2-3	TRBV5-1	TRBD2	TGCGCCAGCGTCTCGGGGGGTAGCACAGATACGCAGTATTTT	CASVSGGSTDTQYF
few	TRBJ1-4	TRBV7-2	TRBD1	TGTGCCAGCAGCTCTAGGGGGCCTATTAATGAAAAACTGTTTTTT	CASSSRGPINEKLFF
NA	TRBJ2-7	TRBV28	NA	TGTGCCAGCAGGGACCACGGGGGGCCCCTCTACGAGCAGTACTTC	CASRDHGGPLYEQYF
few	TRBJ1-3	TRBV15	NA	TGTGCCACCAGCGGCAGGCCAACAGGGGGAAACACCATATATTTT	CATSGRPTGGNTIYF
few	TRBJ1-1	TRBV28	TRBD1	TGTGCCAGCAGCAGAGAATTTCGACAGGGGATGAACACTGAAGCTTTCTTT	CASSREFRQGMNTEAFF
NA	TRBJ2-1	TRBV27	TRBD1	TGTGCCAGCAGTTTAGGGGGACAGCCTGCATCCTACAATGAGCAGTTCTTC	CASSLGGQPASYNEQFF
once	TRBJ2-6	TRBV10-3	TRBD1	TGTGCCATCAGTGACGGGACAGGGAGAATCTCTGGGGCCAACGTCCTGACTTTC	CAISDGTGRISGANVLTF
NA	TRBJ1-4	TRBV5-1	NA	TGCGCCACCAGAGTTGAAAAACTGTTTTTT	CATRVEKLFF
NA	TRBJ2-5	TRBV5-1	NA	TGTGCCAGCAGCTCCTTAGGCGTGCTTATAAAGACCCAGTACTTC	CASSSLGVLIKTQYF
NA	TRBJ2-2	TRBV5-1	TRBD2	TGCGCCAGCAGCTTGATAGCGGGAGGTTCTGTCACCGGGGAGCTGTTTTTT	CASSLIAGGSVTGELFF
NA	TRBJ2-1	TRBV6-5	TRBD1	TGTGCCAGCAGTGGGCAGGGGGTTCCCAATGAGCAGTTCTTC	CASSGQGVPNEQFF
NA	TRBJ2-7	TRBV29-1	NA	TGCAGCGTTGAAGACGAGGGCGGCGAGCAGTACTTC	CSVEDEGGEQYF
NA	TRBJ2-1	TRBV28	TRBD1	TGTGCCAGCAGGCCTTCCACGGGACAGGGTTTCGGCAATGAGCAGTTCTTC	CASRPSTGQGFGNEQFF
NA	TRBJ2-7	TRBV30	NA	TGTGCCTGGAGCCTAACCCCTCTTTCTGGCGAGCAGTACTTC	CAWSLTPLSGEQYF
NA	TRBJ2-7	TRBV25-1	NA	TGTGCCAGCCGGAGTTCAGGGTTATTCTACGAGCAGTACTTC	CASRSSGLFYEQYF